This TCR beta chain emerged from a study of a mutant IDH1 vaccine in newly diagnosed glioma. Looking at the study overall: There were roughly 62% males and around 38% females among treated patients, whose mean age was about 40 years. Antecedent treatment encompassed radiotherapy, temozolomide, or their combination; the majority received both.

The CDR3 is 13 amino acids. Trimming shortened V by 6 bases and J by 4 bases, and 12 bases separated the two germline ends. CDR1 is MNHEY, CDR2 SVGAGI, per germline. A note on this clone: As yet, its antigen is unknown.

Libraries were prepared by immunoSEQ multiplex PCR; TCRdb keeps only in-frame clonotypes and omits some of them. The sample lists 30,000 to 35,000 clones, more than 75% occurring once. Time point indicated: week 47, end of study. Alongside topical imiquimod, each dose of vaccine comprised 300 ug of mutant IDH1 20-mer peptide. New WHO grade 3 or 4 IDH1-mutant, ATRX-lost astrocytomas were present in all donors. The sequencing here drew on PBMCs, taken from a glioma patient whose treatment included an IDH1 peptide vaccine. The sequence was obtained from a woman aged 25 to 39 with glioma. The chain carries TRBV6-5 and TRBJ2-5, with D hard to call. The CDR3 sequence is CASSSLLGETQYF. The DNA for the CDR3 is TGTGCCAGCAGCTCACTTCTCGGAGAGACCCAGTACTTC.